This T cell receptor (beta chain) was documented in a study of blood T cell repertoires in COVID-19. The wider study: Sites in the United States, Italy and Spain provided acute and convalescent COVID-19 samples. PBMCs, B-cell-depleted T cells, or T cells provided the cDNA or gDNA that made up the material.

Under the authors' procedure: Amplification of reference gene primers provided the estimated nucleated cell counts. Here immunoSEQ multiplex PCR was the method, and the copy in TCRdb shows in-frame clones only, minus some. The DNA was the basis for D and trimming; V, J and clone size are from that table. The sample has about 180,000 clones; more than 85% are singletons. CDR1 and CDR2 (germline): MNHNY, SVGAGI (reference sequence). Trimming took 5 bases from V and 2 from J, leaving 10 bases between them. This CDR3 contains 13 residues. Sequenced sample: peripheral blood. The V gene is TRBV6-6, the J gene TRBJ2-7, with TRBD1 as a possible D gene (6 bases). The origin of this receptor is a woman younger than 45 with active or convalescent COVID-19. DNA for the CDR3: TGTGCCAGCAGTACAGGGTCCCCCTACGAGCAGTACTTC. Translating it yields CASSTGSPYEQYF.